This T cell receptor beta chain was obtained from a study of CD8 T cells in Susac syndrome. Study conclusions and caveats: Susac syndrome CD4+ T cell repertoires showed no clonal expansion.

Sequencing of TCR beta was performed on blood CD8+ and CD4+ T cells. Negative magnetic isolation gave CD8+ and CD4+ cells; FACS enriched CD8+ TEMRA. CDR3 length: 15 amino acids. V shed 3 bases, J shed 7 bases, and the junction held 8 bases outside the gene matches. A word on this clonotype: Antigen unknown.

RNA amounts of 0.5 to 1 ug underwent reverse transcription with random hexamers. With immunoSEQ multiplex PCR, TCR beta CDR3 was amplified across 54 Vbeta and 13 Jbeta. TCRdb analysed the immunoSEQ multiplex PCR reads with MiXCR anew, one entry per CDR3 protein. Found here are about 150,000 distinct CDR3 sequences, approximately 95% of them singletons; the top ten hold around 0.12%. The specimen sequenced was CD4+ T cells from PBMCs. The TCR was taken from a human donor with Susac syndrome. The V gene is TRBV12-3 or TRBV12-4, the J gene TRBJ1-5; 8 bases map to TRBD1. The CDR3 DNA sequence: TGTGCCAGCAGTTTGAGCAGGGGGCATAACCAGCCCCAGCATTTT. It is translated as CASSLSRGHNQPQHF.